This T cell receptor (beta chain) was observed in a study of vaccination effects on CD4 cells after COVID-19 (dated by TCRdb to between 2020 and 2023). The study in broad terms: Three convalescent patients were sampled early (day +14) and late (day +241, +227, +161 respectively) after vaccination. Across the study, the median time from the second dose to post-vaccine sampling was 72 days (range 14 to 241). The study compared SARS-CoV-2 spike-specific CD4+ TCR repertoires before and after mRNA vaccination in COVID-19 convalescent patients and infection-naive vaccine recipients. The full study included some 10 COVID-19 convalescent patients and a few SARS-CoV-2-naive healthy vaccine recipients. The Oncomine TCR Beta short-read assay on an Illumina iSeq 100 was used to sequence cultures from other donors in the study. Study-wide conclusions, independent of this receptor: In convalescent patients, the post-vaccine spike-reactive repertoire was composed mainly of new vaccine-induced clones that were largely distinct from infection-induced clones. The study was limited by a small number of convalescent patients, and early post-infection timepoints were lacking. Clones induced by infection and clones induced by vaccination both contracted markedly at late timepoints after vaccination, which fits with T cell responses waning over time.

In the ViraFEST assay, PBMC were stimulated with viral peptide pools, and antigen-specific CD4+ T cell clonotypes were then identified by expansion using TCR sequencing. After 10 to 11 days of culture, CD4+ T cells were isolated with the EasySep CD4+ T cell isolation kit. PCR-confirmed SARS-CoV-2 infection had occurred in convalescent patients between March and December 2020, before the Alpha, Beta and Delta variants emerged in the United States. Each participant got two doses of an mRNA SARS-CoV-2 vaccine, either BNT162b2 or mRNA-1273. A few million PBMC per well were cultured with around 9.8 ug/ml peptides in IMDM containing about 5% human AB serum, around 10 IU/ml IL-2 and gentamicin. Half of the culture medium was replaced with fresh IL-2-containing medium on days 3 and 7. Unless noted otherwise, every peptide stimulation condition was grown in triplicate wells. Using Ficoll-Paque Plus gradient centrifugation, PBMC were separated from whole blood and then either used fresh or cryopreserved at -140C. The spike proteins of SARS-CoV-2 and of the common cold coronaviruses HCoV-NL63, HCoV-OC43 and HCoV-229E were spanned by overlapping peptide pools. Genomic DNA was extracted from cultured CD4+ T cells with the QIAamp micro DNA kit.

Remarks on this clone: Its antigen specificity is not known. Base quality data are lacking; no much larger clone is found one base away.

The junction carries 13 bases between V and J, which are trimmed by 2 bases and 2 bases respectively. The CDR3 contains 15 residues, cysteine and phenylalanine counted. CDR3 DNA is the only sequence kept; it has 45 bases, read in frame from the first base. Based on the germline V gene, the CDR1 and CDR2 sequences are SGHAT and FQNNGV. The library was obtained by the immunoSEQ multiplex PCR assay. DNA from the cultured, isolated CD4+ T cells was subjected to TCR beta CDR3 sequencing. The published analysis was carried out like this. Non-productive TCR sequences were removed and reads were trimmed to the CDR3 region, keeping CDR3s of at least 7 amino acids. The MANAFEST web app was used to pick out antigen-specific clonotypes by comparing their expansion in peptide wells with that in reference cultures. Positive clones required FDR<0.05 expansion versus reference and all other wells, odds ratio above 5, and frequency above 0.1% in two replicate wells. Clonotypes significantly expanded in SARS-CoV-2 spike wells and in at least one common cold coronavirus spike condition were defined as cross-reactive. CDR3 similarity was assessed by Levenshtein distance with the stringdist R package, and unrooted trees were built with ape in R 3.6.1. TCRdb provides this immuneACCESS table in a form limited to in-frame rearrangements. Some clones are lacking; in checked studies, under half of them reflect an unresolved V gene, and why the rest are absent is not known. V and J calls and clone size are given by that table; D and trimming were obtained from the DNA. This sample is represented by 11,000 to 15,000 clones; about 73% of them were singletons. Of the sample, about 28% is held by the ten largest clones.

The source of this sequence is a human donor who had a prior SARS-CoV-2 infection. The specimen was CD4+ T cells from PBMCs cultured with HCoV-NL63 spike peptides, collected after COVID-19 vaccination. The cell subset or site label, as the study defines it: HCoV-NL63 spike overlapping peptide pool stimulation. The V and J genes are TRBV11-2 and TRBJ2-7; a confident D gene designation cannot be given. DNA sequence: TGTGCCAGCAGCTTAAGGAGTCCAGGACCCTACGAGCAGTACTTC. Protein translation: CASSLRSPGPYEQYF.